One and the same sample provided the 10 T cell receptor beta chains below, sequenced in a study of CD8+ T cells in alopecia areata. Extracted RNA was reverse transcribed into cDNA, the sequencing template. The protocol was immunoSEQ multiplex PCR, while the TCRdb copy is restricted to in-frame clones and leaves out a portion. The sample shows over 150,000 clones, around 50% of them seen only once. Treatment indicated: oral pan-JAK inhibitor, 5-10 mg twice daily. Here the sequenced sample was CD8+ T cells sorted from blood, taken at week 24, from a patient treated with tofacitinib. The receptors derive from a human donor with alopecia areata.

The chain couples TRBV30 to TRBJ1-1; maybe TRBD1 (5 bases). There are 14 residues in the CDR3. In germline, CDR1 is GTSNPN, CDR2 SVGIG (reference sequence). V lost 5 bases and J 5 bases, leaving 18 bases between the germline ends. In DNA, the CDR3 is TGTGCCTGGGAGAGAGGAGGGGTTAGGACTGAAGCTTTCTTT. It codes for CAWERGGVRTEAFF.

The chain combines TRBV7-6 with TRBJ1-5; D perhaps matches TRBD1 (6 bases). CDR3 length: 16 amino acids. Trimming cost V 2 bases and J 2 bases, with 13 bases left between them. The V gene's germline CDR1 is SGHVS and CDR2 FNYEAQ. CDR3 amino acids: CASSLSPRGGNQPQHF. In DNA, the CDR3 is TGTGCCAGCAGCTTAAGCCCCAGGGGCGGCAATCAGCCCCAGCATTTT.

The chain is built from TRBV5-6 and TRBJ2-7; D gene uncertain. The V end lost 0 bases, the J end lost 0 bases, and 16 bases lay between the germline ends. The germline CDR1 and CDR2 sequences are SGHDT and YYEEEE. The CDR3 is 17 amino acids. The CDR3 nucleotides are TGTGCCAGCAGCTTGGATGGTGGACGTAGAAGCTCCTACGAGCAGTACTTC. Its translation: CASSLDGGRRSSYEQYF.

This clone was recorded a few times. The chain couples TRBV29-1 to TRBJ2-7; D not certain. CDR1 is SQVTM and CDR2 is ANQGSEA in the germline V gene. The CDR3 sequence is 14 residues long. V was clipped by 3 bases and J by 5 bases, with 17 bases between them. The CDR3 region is CSVDSAGDLHEQYF. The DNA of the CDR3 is TGCAGCGTTGATTCGGCAGGAGACCTTCACGAGCAGTACTTC.

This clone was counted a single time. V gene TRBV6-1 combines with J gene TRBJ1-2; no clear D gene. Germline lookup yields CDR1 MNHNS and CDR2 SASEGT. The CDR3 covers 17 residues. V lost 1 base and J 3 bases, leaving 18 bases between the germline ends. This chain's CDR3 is CASSEVTRRVQDYGYTF. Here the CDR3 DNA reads TGTGCCAGCAGTGAAGTAACCCGGCGGGTTCAGGACTATGGCTACACCTTC.

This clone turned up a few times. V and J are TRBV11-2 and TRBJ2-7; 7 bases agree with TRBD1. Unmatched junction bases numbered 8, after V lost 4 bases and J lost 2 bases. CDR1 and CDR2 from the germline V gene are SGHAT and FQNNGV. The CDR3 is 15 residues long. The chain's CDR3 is CASSSRQGLPYEQYF. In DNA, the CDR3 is TGTGCCAGCAGCTCACGACAGGGTCTTCCCTACGAGCAGTACTTC.

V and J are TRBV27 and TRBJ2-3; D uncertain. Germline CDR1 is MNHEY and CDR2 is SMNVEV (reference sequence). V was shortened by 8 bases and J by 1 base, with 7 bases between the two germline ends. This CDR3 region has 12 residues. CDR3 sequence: CASGLRTDTQYF. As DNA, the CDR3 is TGTGCCAGCGGCCTCCGCACAGATACGCAGTATTTT.

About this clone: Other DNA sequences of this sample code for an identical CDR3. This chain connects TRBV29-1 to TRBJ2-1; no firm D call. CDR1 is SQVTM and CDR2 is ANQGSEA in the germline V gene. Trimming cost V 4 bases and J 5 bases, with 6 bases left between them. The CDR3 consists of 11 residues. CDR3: CSVVGNNEQFF. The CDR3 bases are TGCAGCGTTGTGGGTAACAATGAGCAGTTCTTC.

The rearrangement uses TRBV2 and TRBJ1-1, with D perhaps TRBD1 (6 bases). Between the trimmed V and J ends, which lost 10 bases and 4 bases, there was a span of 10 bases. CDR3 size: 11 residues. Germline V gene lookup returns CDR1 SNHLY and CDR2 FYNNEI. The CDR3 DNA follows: TGTGCCACCAGGGGTGGCACTGAAGCTTTCTTT. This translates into CATRGGTEAFF.

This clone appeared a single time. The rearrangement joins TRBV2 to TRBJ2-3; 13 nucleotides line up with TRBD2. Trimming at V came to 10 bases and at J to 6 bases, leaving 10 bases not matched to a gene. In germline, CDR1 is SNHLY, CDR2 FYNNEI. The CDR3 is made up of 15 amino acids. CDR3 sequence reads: CAITTSGGAVDTQYF. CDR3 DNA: TGTGCCATCACCACTAGCGGGGGGGCCGTGGATACGCAGTATTTT.